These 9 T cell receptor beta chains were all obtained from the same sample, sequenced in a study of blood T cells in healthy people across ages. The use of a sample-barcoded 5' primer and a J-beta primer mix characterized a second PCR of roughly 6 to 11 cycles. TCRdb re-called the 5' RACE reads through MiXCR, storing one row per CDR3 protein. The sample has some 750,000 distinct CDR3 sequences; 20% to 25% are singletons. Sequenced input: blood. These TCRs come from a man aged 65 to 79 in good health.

The CDR3 DNA is TGCGCCAGCAGCTGGGGGGACAGGGGGCGACATGAAAAACTGTTTTTT. Translation gives CASSWGDRGRHEKLFF. The chain links TRBV5-1 to TRBJ1-4, with 12 bases aligning to TRBD1. There are 16 residues in the CDR3. The germline CDR1 and CDR2 sequences are SGHRS and YFSETQ. Unmatched junction bases numbered 6, after V lost 3 bases and J lost 6 bases. The complete variable domain, with remaining parts taken from reference TRBV5-1 and TRBJ1-4, reads KAGVTQTPRYLIKTRGQQVTLSCSPISGHRSVSWYQQTPGQGLQFLFEYFSETQRNKGNFPGRFSGRQFSNSRSEMNVSTLELGDSALYLCASSWGDRGRHEKLFFGSGTQLSVL.

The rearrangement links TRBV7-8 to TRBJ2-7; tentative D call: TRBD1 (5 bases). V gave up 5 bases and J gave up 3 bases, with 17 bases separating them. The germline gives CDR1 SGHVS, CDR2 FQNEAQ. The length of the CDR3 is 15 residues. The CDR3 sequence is CASSQGAIRDYEQYF. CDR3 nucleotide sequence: TGTGCCAGCAGCCAAGGGGCCATTAGGGACTACGAGCAGTACTTC.

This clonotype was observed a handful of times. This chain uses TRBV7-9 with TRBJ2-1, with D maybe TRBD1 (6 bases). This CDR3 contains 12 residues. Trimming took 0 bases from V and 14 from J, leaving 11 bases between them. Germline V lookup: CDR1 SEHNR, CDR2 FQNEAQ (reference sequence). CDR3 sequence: CASSLAGQVEFF. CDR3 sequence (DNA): TGTGCCAGCAGCTTAGCGGGACAAGTGGAGTTCTTC.

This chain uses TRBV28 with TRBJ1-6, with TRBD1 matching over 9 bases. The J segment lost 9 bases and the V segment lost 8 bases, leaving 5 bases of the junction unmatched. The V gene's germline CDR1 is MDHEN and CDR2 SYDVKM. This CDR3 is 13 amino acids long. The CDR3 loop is CASRGQGGSPLHF. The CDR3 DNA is TGTGCCAGCCGGGGACAGGGTGGTTCACCCCTCCACTTT.

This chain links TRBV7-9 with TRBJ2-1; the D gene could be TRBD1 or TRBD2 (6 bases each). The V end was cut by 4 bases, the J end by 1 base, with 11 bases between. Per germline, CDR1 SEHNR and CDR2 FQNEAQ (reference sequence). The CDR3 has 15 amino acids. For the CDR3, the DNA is TGTGCCAGCAGCTCCGGGGGCACATCCTACAATGAGCAGTTCTTC. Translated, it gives CASSSGGTSYNEQFF. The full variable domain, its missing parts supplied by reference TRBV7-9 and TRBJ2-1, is DTGVSQNPRHKITKRGQNVTFRCDPISEHNRLYWYRQTLGQGPEFLTYFQNEAQLEKSRLLSDRFSAERPKGSFSTLEIQRTEQGDSAMYLCASSSGGTSYNEQFFGPGTRLTVL.

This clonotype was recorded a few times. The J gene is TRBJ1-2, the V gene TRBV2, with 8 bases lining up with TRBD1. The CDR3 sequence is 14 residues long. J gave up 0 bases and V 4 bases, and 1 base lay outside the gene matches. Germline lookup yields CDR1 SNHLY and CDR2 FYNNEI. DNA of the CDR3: TGTGCCAGCAGTGGGGACAGGTCTAACTATGGCTACACCTTC. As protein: CASSGDRSNYGYTF. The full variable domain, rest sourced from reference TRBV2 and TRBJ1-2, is EPEVTQTPSHQVTQMGQEVILRCVPISNHLYFYWYRQILGQKVEFLVSFYNNEISEKSEIFDDQFSVERPDGSNFTLKIRSTKLEDSAMYFCASSGDRSNYGYTFGSGTRLTVV.

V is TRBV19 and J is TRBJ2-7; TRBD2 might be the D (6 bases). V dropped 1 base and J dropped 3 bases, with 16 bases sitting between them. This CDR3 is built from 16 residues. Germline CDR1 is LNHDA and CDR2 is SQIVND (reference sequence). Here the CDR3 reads CASSIGRLVPFYEQYF. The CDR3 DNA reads TGTGCCAGTAGTATAGGCCGACTAGTCCCGTTCTACGAGCAGTACTTC.

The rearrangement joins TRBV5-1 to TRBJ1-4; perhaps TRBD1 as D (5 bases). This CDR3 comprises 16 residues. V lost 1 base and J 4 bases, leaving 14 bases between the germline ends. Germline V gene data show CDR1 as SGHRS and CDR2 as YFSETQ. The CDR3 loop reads CASSLLPGSINEKLFF. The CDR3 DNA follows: TGCGCCAGCAGCTTGCTTCCAGGGTCAATTAATGAAAAACTGTTTTTT.

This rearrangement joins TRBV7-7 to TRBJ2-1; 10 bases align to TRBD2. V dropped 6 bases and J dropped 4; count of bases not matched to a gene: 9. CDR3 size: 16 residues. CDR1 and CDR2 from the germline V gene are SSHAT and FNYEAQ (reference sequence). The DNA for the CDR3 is TGTGCCAGCAGGATTCTAGCGGGGGCTTTTTACAATGAGCAGTTCTTC. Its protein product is CASRILAGAFYNEQFF.